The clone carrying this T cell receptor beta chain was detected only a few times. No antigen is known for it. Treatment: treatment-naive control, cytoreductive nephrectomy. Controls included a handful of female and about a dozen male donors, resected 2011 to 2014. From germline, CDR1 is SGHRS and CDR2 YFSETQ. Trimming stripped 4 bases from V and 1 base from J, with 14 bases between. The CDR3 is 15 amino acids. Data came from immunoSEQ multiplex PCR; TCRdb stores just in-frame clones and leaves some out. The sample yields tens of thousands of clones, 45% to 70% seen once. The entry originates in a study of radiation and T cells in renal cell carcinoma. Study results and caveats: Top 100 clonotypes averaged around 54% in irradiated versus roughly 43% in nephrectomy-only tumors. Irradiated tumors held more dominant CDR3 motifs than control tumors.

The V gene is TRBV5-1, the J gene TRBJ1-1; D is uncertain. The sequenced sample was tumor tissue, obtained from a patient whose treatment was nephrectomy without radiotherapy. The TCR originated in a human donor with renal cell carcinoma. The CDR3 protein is CASSPVGSSNTEAFF. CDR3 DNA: TGCGCCAGCAGCCCGGTGGGTAGTTCGAACACTGAAGCTTTCTTT. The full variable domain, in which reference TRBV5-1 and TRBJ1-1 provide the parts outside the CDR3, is KAGVTQTPRYLIKTRGQQVTLSCSPISGHRSVSWYQQTPGQGLQFLFEYFSETQRNKGNFPGRFSGRQFSNSRSEMNVSTLELGDSALYLCASSPVGSSNTEAFFGQGTRLTVV.